One and the same sample provided the 17 T cell receptor beta chains below, sequenced in a study of control samples from healthy donors and cancer patients. The repertoire was sequenced with immunoSEQ multiplex PCR; TCRdb's copy has only in-frame clones and lacks some. The data contain tens of thousands of clones, 84% of them singletons. The specimen was blood. The source is a man aged 45-65 years in good health.

The chain has TRBV2 and TRBJ2-1; 8 nucleotides match TRBD1. Germline CDR1 SNHLY, CDR2 FYNNEI. Trimming removed 7 bases from V and 1 base from J; junction bases left unmatched: 3. The CDR3 covers 14 residues. The CDR3 sequence is CASITGGSYNEQFF. DNA of the CDR3: TGTGCCAGCATTACAGGGGGTTCCTACAATGAGCAGTTCTTC.

The chain uses TRBV5-1 and TRBJ2-7; 10 bases are shared with TRBD2. Germline V gene lookup returns CDR1 SGHRS and CDR2 YFSETQ. The CDR3 covers 15 residues. The trim removed 4 bases at V and 2 bases at J, leaving 6 bases unmatched. The DNA for the CDR3 is TGCGCCAGCAGCACTAGCGGGACCGCGACCTACGAGCAGTACTTC. Translation gives CASSTSGTATYEQYF.

The rearrangement joins TRBV6-2 or TRBV6-3 to TRBJ1-2; tentatively, D is TRBD1 (6 bases). The CDR3 contains 13 residues. V lost 2 bases and J lost 2, with 6 bases in between. Germline CDR1 and CDR2: MNHEY and SVGEGT. In DNA, the CDR3 is TGTGCCAGCAGTTACCAGGGGAACTATGGCTACACCTTC. As protein: CASSYQGNYGYTF.

This chain uses TRBV7-8 with TRBJ1-6, with D hard to call. Trimming removed 1 base at V and 9 bases at J, with 10 bases between. This CDR3 region has 14 residues. Per germline, CDR1 SGHVS and CDR2 FQNEAQ. The CDR3 loop is CASSLVRGGSPLHF. The CDR3 coding sequence is TGTGCCAGCAGCTTAGTCCGGGGTGGTTCACCCCTCCACTTT.

The rearrangement joins TRBV7-2 to TRBJ2-3; D may be TRBD2 (6 bases). The CDR3 has 15 amino acids. Germline V gene data show CDR1 as SGHTA and CDR2 as FQGNSA. V was pared by 4 bases and J by 2 bases, with 13 bases between. CDR3 residues: CASSSPGVSTDTQYF. The CDR3 coding sequence is TGTGCCAGCAGCTCCCCGGGGGTCTCCACAGATACGCAGTATTTT.

The chain uses TRBV7-2 and TRBJ1-5; TRBD1 is a possible D gene (5 bases). Trimming took off 1 base at V and 1 base at J, with 14 bases between the two ends. The CDR3 runs 17 residues. In germline, CDR1 is SGHTA, CDR2 FQGNSA. CDR3 nucleotides: TGTGCCAGCAGCTTAGTTGGGGGACTGACGAGCAATCAGCCCCAGCATTTT. Its translation is CASSLVGGLTSNQPQHF.

V and J are TRBV7-8 and TRBJ2-7; 11 nucleotides line up with TRBD2. This CDR3 has 14 amino acids. Germline V gene sequence: CDR1 SGHVS, CDR2 FQNEAQ. Losses at the gene ends were 5 bases for V and 5 bases for J; bases not matched to a gene: 5. CDR3 sequence reads: CASSPTSGSDEQYF. Written as DNA, the CDR3 is TGTGCCAGCAGCCCCACTAGCGGGAGTGACGAGCAGTACTTC.

The J gene is TRBJ1-3, the V gene TRBV5-6, with D unresolved. Germline V lookup: CDR1 SGHDT, CDR2 YYEEEE. Trimming pared 0 bases from V and 3 bases from J, leaving 7 bases between. The CDR3 is 14 residues long. CDR3: CASSLGTVGNTIYF. CDR3 bases: TGTGCCAGCAGCTTGGGGACGGTTGGAAACACCATATATTTT.

V gene TRBV7-2 combines with J gene TRBJ2-6; D assignment may be TRBD1 or TRBD2 (5 bases each). Germline loops: CDR1 SGHTA, CDR2 FQGNSA. The CDR3 is 18 residues long. Trimming cost V 5 bases and J 3 bases, with 20 bases left between them. DNA of the CDR3: TGTGCCAGCAGCCTCCGACGGCCCCGGGGCAATGGGGCCAACGTCCTGACTTTC. It yields the protein CASSLRRPRGNGANVLTF. Filled out from reference TRBV7-2 and TRBJ2-6, the complete variable domain reads GAGVSQSPSNKVTEKGKDVELRCDPISGHTALYWYRQSLGQGLEFLIYFQGNSAPDKSGLPSDRFSAERTGGSVSTLTIQRTQQEDSAVYLCASSLRRPRGNGANVLTFGAGSRLTVL.

This clone has only one observation. The chain is built from TRBV4-3 and TRBJ1-6; TRBD1 is a possible D gene (5 bases). Trimming pared 4 bases from V and 10 bases from J, leaving 14 bases between. CDR3 length equals 14 residues. Germline-derived CDR1 and CDR2 are LGHNA and YSLEER. The CDR3 loop reads CASSLGLAGSPLHF. CDR3 bases: TGCGCCAGCAGCCTGGGCCTTGCAGGGTCACCCCTCCACTTT.

V is TRBV29-1 and J is TRBJ1-1, with D possibly being TRBD1 (5 bases). Trimming cost V 5 bases and J 0 bases, with 16 bases left between them. Germline loops: CDR1 SQVTM, CDR2 ANQGSEA. The CDR3 totals 15 residues. The DNA for the CDR3 is TGCAGCGTTAAACACGGGACGGTTATGAACACTGAAGCTTTCTTT. Translation: CSVKHGTVMNTEAFF. Supplemented by reference TRBV29-1 and TRBJ1-1, the full variable domain reads SAVISQKPSRDICQRGTSLTIQCQVDSQVTMMFWYRQQPGQSLTLIATANQGSEATYESGFVIDKFPISRPNLTFSTLTVSNMSPEDSSIYLCSVKHGTVMNTEAFFGQGTRLTVV.

This clone has a handful of counts. This chain uses TRBV24-1 with TRBJ1-1; tentatively, D is TRBD1 (5 bases). Trimming shortened V by 0 bases and J by 5 bases, and 12 bases separated the two germline ends. Per germline, CDR1 KGHDR and CDR2 SFDVKD. This CDR3 is 15 amino acids long. In DNA form, the CDR3 reads TGTGCCACCAGTGATTTGGGCAGGGTAAGGACTGAAGCTTTCTTT. Its translation is CATSDLGRVRTEAFF.

The rearrangement links TRBV9 to TRBJ2-5; no definite D call. The V and J ends lost 1 base and 1 base respectively, with 11 bases between them. CDR1 and CDR2 (germline): SGDLS, YYNGEE. The CDR3 contains 15 residues. The CDR3 nucleotides are TGTGCCAGCAGCGTACTGGATTCTGCCCAAGAGACCCAGTACTTC. This gives the protein CASSVLDSAQETQYF. Complete variable domain (other parts from reference TRBV9 and TRBJ2-5): DSGVTQTPKHLITATGQRVTLRCSPRSGDLSVYWYQQSLDQGLQFLIQYYNGEERAKGNILERFSAQQFPDLHSELNLSSLELGDSALYFCASSVLDSAQETQYFGPGTRLLVL.

The chain has TRBV14 and TRBJ2-7; the D call may be TRBD1 or TRBD2 (5 bases each). The CDR3 loop spans 16 amino acids. V was clipped by 6 bases and J by 0 bases, with 18 bases between them. Germline lookup yields CDR1 SGHDN and CDR2 FVKESK. DNA for the CDR3: TGTGCCAGCAGTTCGATGAGGGGCGAAAGCTCCTACGAGCAGTACTTC. Protein product: CASSSMRGESSYEQYF.

The V call is TRBV10-3, the J call TRBJ1-6, with D unresolved. This CDR3 region has 13 residues. Trimming cost V 8 bases and J 7 bases, with 12 bases left between them. Germline CDR1 and CDR2: ENHRY and SYGVKD. The CDR3 region is CAIREVENSPLHF. The CDR3 DNA reads TGTGCCATCCGGGAGGTGGAGAATTCACCCCTCCACTTT.

The gene calls are TRBV15 and TRBJ1-1; 10 nucleotides align to TRBD1. V shed 5 bases and J 7 bases; nucleotides not matched to a gene: 13. CDR3 size: 16 residues. The germline CDR1 and CDR2 sequences are LNHNV and YYDKDF (reference sequence). The CDR3 DNA follows: TGTGCCACCAGCCGCGGGACAGGGGCCGACAGAGGTGAAGCTTTCTTT. It encodes CATSRGTGADRGEAFF.

The V gene is TRBV7-2, the J gene TRBJ1-2; 7 nucleotides agree with TRBD1. V shed 1 base, J shed 4 bases, and the junction held 9 bases outside the gene matches. In germline, CDR1 is SGHTA, CDR2 FQGNSA. This CDR3 is 16 amino acids long. This CDR3 is CASSLEGAQLGYGYTF. CDR3 sequence (DNA): TGTGCCAGCAGCTTAGAGGGGGCCCAGTTAGGCTATGGCTACACCTTC. The whole variable domain, remainder taken from reference TRBV7-2 and TRBJ1-2, is GAGVSQSPSNKVTEKGKDVELRCDPISGHTALYWYRQSLGQGLEFLIYFQGNSAPDKSGLPSDRFSAERTGGSVSTLTIQRTQQEDSAVYLCASSLEGAQLGYGYTFGSGTRLTVV.